The source of this T cell receptor beta chain is a study of blood T cell repertoires in COVID-19 (dated by TCRdb to about 2020). Regarding the research as a whole: Samples from collaborators originated in the United States, Italy and Spain and spanned both the acute and convalescent phases of COVID-19. A freely available public database, intended as a resource for researchers studying the immune response to SARS-CoV-2, is where the repertoires were released. The material from the prospective study consisted of cDNA or gDNA derived from T cells, B-cell-depleted T cells, or PBMCs. Subjects who had been exposed to COVID-19, were actively infected with it, or had recovered from it provided the deeply sampled blood TCRbeta repertoires that made up the dataset. Where available, HLA class I and class II types were taken from metadata supplied by the sample provider and were not determined by assay-based typing. Samples came from the ongoing ImmuneRACE study (first 160 participants) plus 1,254 subjects from 6 global collaborators. Sample metadata almost always included a de-identified subject ID, COVID-19 status, age in years and sex.

Beyond this particular receptor, the publication reports: How much clinical and demographic metadata was included differed by source and by participant, and the metadata was provided uncurated.

TCRbeta CDR3 regions were amplified from genomic DNA using the immunoSEQ Assay, a bias-controlled multiplex PCR. Concerning the study's data processing: The number of nucleated cells in each sample was estimated from the amplification of reference gene primers within the assay. To quantify the absolute abundance of each unique TCRbeta CDR3 rearrangement, sequence reads were collapsed and filtered. For each sample, productive Simpson clonality was calculated by taking the square root of Simpson's diversity index across productive rearrangements. As stored in TCRdb, this immuneACCESS dataset retains in-frame rearrangements with V and J assigned. A fraction of the clones does not appear; measured against another copy, unresolved V genes explain less than half of the discrepancy, and the remainder lacks a known reason. That table furnishes V, J and clone size, whereas the DNA furnished D and trimming. In this sample the table shows about 240,000 clones, about 79% of which occur a single time. Clones ranked in the top ten supply 9.6% of the sample.

Collaborating institutions collected whole blood in K2EDTA tubes following their own protocols. For TCRbeta analysis, collaborator samples were shipped as frozen whole blood, as isolated PBMCs, or as DNA extracted from either sample type. As concerns this clone: Its antigen remains undetermined. Qualities for individual bases were not recorded, and no much larger clone is one base off.

This receptor was obtained from an elderly woman with acute or convalescent COVID-19. The sequencing input was peripheral blood.

The CDR3 amino acid sequence is: CSASTGMNIQYF. The DNA sequence is as follows: TGCAGTGCTAGTACGGGGATGAACATTCAGTACTTC. The chain was built from TRBV20-1 and TRBJ2-4; TRBD2 might be the D gene, on 5 matching bases. V and J lose 3 bases and 7 bases, and a span of 10 bases separates them. The CDR3, from cysteine to phenylalanine, totals 12 residues. The CDR3 DNA has 36 bases and is translated from base 1. From the germline V gene (reference sequence), CDR1 is DFQATT and CDR2 is SNEGSKA.